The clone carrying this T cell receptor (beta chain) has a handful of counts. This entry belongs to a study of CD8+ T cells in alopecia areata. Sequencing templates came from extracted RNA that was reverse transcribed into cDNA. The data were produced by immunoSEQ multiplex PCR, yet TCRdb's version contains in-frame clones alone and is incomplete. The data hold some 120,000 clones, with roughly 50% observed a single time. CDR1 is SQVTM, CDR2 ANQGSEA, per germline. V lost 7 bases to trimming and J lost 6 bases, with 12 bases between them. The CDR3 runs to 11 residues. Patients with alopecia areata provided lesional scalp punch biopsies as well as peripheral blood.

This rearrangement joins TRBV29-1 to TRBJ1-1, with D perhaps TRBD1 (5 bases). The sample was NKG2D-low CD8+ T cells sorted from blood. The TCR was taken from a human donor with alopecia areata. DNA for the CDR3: TGCAGCGGTATCCAGGGTCCTGAAGCTTTCTTT. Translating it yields CSGIQGPEAFF.